Each of the 26 T cell receptor beta chains below was sequenced from the same sample in a study of T cells after yellow fever vaccination. MiXCR, applied by TCRdb to the 5' RACE reads, yields one record per CDR3 protein. The sample has over 35,000 distinct CDR3 sequences; over 5.5% are singletons. Here the sequenced sample was PBMCs, either bulk or a sorted T-cell subset (CD4+, CD8+, memory, or dextramer-sorted; not recorded which), taken 45 days after the yellow fever booster vaccination. The receptors here all came from a young man who received the YFV17D yellow fever vaccine.

Many counts were recorded for this clonotype. The CDR3 region has the DNA TGTGCCAGCATCCTAAGTCCCGGGACAGGGAACACCGGGGAGCTGTTTTTT. Amino acids: CASILSPGTGNTGELFF. The chain couples TRBV7-2 to TRBJ2-2; TRBD1 agrees at 8 bases. Germline V lookup: CDR1 SGHTA, CDR2 FQGNSA. This CDR3 has 17 amino acids. J lost 1 base, V lost 7 bases, and 11 bases had no gene match.

This chain links TRBV7-6 with TRBJ2-7, with TRBD1 matching over 8 bases. The CDR3 sequence is 15 residues long. V lost 4 bases to trimming and J lost 5 bases; unmatched junction nucleotides: 10. CDR1 is SGHVS and CDR2 is FNYEAQ in the germline V gene. The CDR3 loop is CASSSDRGLSHEQYF. DNA for the CDR3: TGTGCCAGCAGCTCCGACAGGGGCCTTAGTCACGAGCAGTACTTC.

This clonotype was seen many times. The gene calls are TRBV5-1 and TRBJ2-1; the match to TRBD2 covers 7 bases. CDR3 size: 16 residues. CDR1 SGHRS and CDR2 YFSETQ come from the germline V gene. J gave up 1 base and V 4 bases, and 8 bases lay outside the gene matches. CDR3 sequence (DNA): TGCGCCAGCAGCGACCCTCGCGGGAGTTCCTACAATGAGCAGTTCTTC. Its protein is CASSDPRGSSYNEQFF.

The genes are TRBV9 and TRBJ2-3; 15 bases map to TRBD2. J was trimmed by 6 bases and V by 0 bases; bases with no gene match: 2. CDR1 is SGDLS and CDR2 is YYNGEE in the germline V gene. The CDR3 spans 16 residues. CDR3 residues: CASSVGGLAGGDTQYF. The CDR3, as DNA: TGTGCCAGCAGCGTAGGTGGACTAGCGGGAGGGGATACGCAGTATTTT. Full variable domain (rest looked up from reference TRBV9 and TRBJ2-3): DSGVTQTPKHLITATGQRVTLRCSPRSGDLSVYWYQQSLDQGLQFLIQYYNGEERAKGNILERFSAQQFPDLHSELNLSSLELGDSALYFCASSVGGLAGGDTQYFGPGTRLTVL.

This clonotype was seen many times. The genes are TRBV10-1 and TRBJ2-1, with TRBD1 matching 12 bases. V lost 1 base to trimming and J lost 7 bases; unmatched junction nucleotides: 8. Germline V gene lookup returns CDR1 WNHNN and CDR2 SYGVQD (reference sequence). CDR3 length: 17 residues. The CDR3 loop is CASSELSGTGGKNEQFF. The DNA of the CDR3 is TGCGCCAGCAGTGAGTTATCCGGGACAGGGGGCAAGAATGAGCAGTTCTTC.

Ten or more counts support this clonotype. CDR3 sequence reads: CSAREQNEKLFF. The CDR3 nucleotides read TGCAGTGCTAGAGAACAAAATGAAAAACTGTTTTTT. The chain joins TRBV20-1 to TRBJ1-4; D gene ambiguous. Per the germline V gene, CDR1 is DFQATT and CDR2 is SNEGSKA (reference sequence). V lost 0 bases, J lost 5 bases, and 4 bases lay in between. This CDR3 contains 12 residues.

The table lists this clonotype with many counts. The V and J genes are TRBV30 and TRBJ2-7; D gene unclear. This CDR3 is built from 12 residues. Germline V gene data show CDR1 as GTSNPN and CDR2 as SVGIG (reference sequence). Trimming pared 0 bases from V and 5 bases from J, leaving 8 bases between. Written as DNA, the CDR3 is TGTGCCTGGAGTGTGGGTAATCACGAGCAGTACTTC. Encoded protein: CAWSVGNHEQYF.

The table lists this clonotype with a few counts. The V gene is TRBV5-1, the J gene TRBJ1-2; D unclear. Germline loops: CDR1 SGHRS, CDR2 YFSETQ. This CDR3 is built from 14 residues. Trimming removed 1 base from V and 6 bases from J, with 13 bases in between. The DNA for the CDR3 is TGCGCCAGCAGCTTGACGACAACGATAAATGGCTACACCTTC. Its protein product is CASSLTTTINGYTF.

This clonotype was picked up a small number of times. The chain joins TRBV7-2 to TRBJ2-5; no firm D call. The CDR3 consists of 13 residues. Germline CDR1 is SGHTA and CDR2 is FQGNSA. V lost 2 bases to trimming and J lost 5 bases, with 9 bases between them. The CDR3 DNA sequence: TGTGCCAGCAGCTTACGGGTCGGGGAGACCCAGTACTTC. The encoded protein is CASSLRVGETQYF.

This clonotype ranks as medium-sized. The V call is TRBV25-1, the J call TRBJ2-7; D may be TRBD2 (5 bases). The V gene's germline CDR1 is MGHDK and CDR2 SYGVNS. The germline V and J ends were trimmed by 6 bases and 0 bases, with 18 bases remaining between them. The CDR3 runs to 16 residues. The CDR3 nucleotides read TGTGCCAGCAGCCCCAAGGCTGAGGGAAGCTCCTACGAGCAGTACTTC. This sequence encodes CASSPKAEGSSYEQYF.

Points on this clonotype: A clone one base away is much larger, so this may be a read error. The chain recombines TRBV6-2 or TRBV6-3 with TRBJ2-7; 9 bases are shared with TRBD2. Trimming took 7 bases from V and 2 from J; bases not matched to a gene: 21. This CDR3 comprises 19 residues. CDR1 is MNHEY and CDR2 is SVGEGT in the germline V gene. CDR3 sequence: CASTRASGIPPKIAYEQYF. In nucleotides, the CDR3 is TGTGCCAGCACCCGAGCTAGCGGGATCCCCCCTAAGATCGCCTACGAGCAGTACTTC.

This clonotype was counted ten times or more. This chain joins TRBV6-5 and TRBJ2-4; D is ambiguous. CDR3 size: 12 residues. In germline, CDR1 is MNHEY, CDR2 SVGAGI. V lost 6 bases and J 7 bases, leaving 10 bases between the germline ends. Here the CDR3 reads CASSGPRNIQYF. In DNA, the CDR3 is TGTGCCAGCAGCGGGCCAAGGAACATTCAGTACTTC.

This chain uses TRBV27 with TRBJ1-1; D call uncertain. Germline V gene sequence: CDR1 MNHEY, CDR2 SMNVEV (reference sequence). This CDR3 has 14 residues. Trimming shortened V by 4 bases and J by 6 bases, and 15 bases separated the two germline ends. The CDR3 DNA sequence: TGTGCCAGCAGTTCCCTGACCAAATCCCCTGAAGCTTTCTTT. Protein product: CASSSLTKSPEAFF.

The rearrangement uses TRBV4-3 and TRBJ2-3; a weak D match, TRBD2 (6 bases). Per germline, CDR1 LGHNA and CDR2 YSLEER. The CDR3 consists of 16 residues. V was trimmed by 1 base and J by 6 bases, leaving 17 bases between them. CDR3 nucleotides: TGCGCCAGCAGCCAAGGGGGGACTGGGAGAACTGATACGCAGTATTTT. Translating gives CASSQGGTGRTDTQYF.

This clonotype was seen repeatedly, ten times or more. This chain connects TRBV6-2 or TRBV6-3 to TRBJ1-1; D uncertain. This CDR3 spans 15 amino acids. V lost 7 bases and J 0 bases, leaving 15 bases between the germline ends. CDR1 and CDR2 (germline): MNHEY, SVGEGT. The CDR3 reads CASTASRLLNTEAFF. The CDR3 region has the DNA TGTGCCAGCACCGCCTCGCGGCTCCTGAACACTGAAGCTTTCTTT.

The chain combines TRBV20-1 with TRBJ2-1; TRBD2 aligns across 10 bases. J was trimmed by 10 bases and V by 4 bases; bases with no gene match: 10. Germline CDR1 and CDR2: DFQATT and SNEGSKA (reference sequence). The CDR3 totals 14 residues. CDR3 DNA sequence: TGCAGTGCTACCGGGACTAGCGACATAAGGGAGCAGTTCTTC. It translates to CSATGTSDIREQFF.

This clonotype was counted between two and nine times. This chain joins TRBV7-2 and TRBJ2-7, with TRBD2 identical over 12 bases. Losses at the gene ends were 0 bases for V and 6 bases for J; bases not matched to a gene: 15. Germline CDR1 reads SGHTA; CDR2 reads FQGNSA. This CDR3 has 19 residues. CDR3 protein: CASSLAGPLAGGPRGEQYF. CDR3 DNA sequence: TGTGCCAGCAGCTTAGCGGGTCCTCTAGCGGGAGGGCCCAGAGGCGAGCAGTACTTC.

This chain uses TRBV29-1 with TRBJ1-1; a possible D gene is TRBD1 (5 bases). Germline V CDR1 and CDR2: SQVTM, ANQGSEA. This CDR3 has 14 amino acids. V lost 8 bases, J lost 5 bases, and 21 bases lay in between. CDR3 residues: CSYRRGGGITEAFF. CDR3 coding DNA: TGCAGCTACCGACGGGGGGGGGGTATTACTGAAGCTTTCTTT.

This clonotype has a count of ten or more. The V call is TRBV14, the J call TRBJ2-7; no firm D call. V was trimmed by 1 base and J by 4 bases, leaving 8 bases between them. CDR1 is SGHDN, CDR2 FVKESK, per germline. CDR3 length: 13 amino acids. In DNA, the CDR3 is TGTGCCAGCAGCCAAGTGTCCTTTTACGAGCAGTACTTC. Protein sequence: CASSQVSFYEQYF.

The chain uses TRBV27 and TRBJ1-1; 12 nucleotides agree with TRBD1. J gave up 4 bases and V 6 bases, and 9 bases lay outside the gene matches. The CDR3 has 16 residues. Germline values: CDR1 MNHEY, CDR2 SMNVEV (reference sequence). The CDR3 loop is CASSPGQGARITEAFF. CDR3 in DNA: TGTGCCAGCAGCCCGGGACAGGGGGCTCGAATCACTGAAGCTTTCTTT.

This clonotype was detected only a few times. This sequence joins TRBV19 and TRBJ1-1; the D is unclear. V gave up 1 base and J gave up 4 bases, with 13 bases separating them. This CDR3 is built from 15 residues. The germline V gene encodes CDR1 LNHDA and CDR2 SQIVND (reference sequence). CDR3 sequence (DNA): TGTGCCAGTAGTATAGGCGGCAGTCGAGGCACTGAAGCTTTCTTT. It yields the protein CASSIGGSRGTEAFF.

This clonotype was seen at least ten times. The chain uses TRBV20-1 and TRBJ1-5, with D tentatively TRBD1 (6 bases). Germline assignment: CDR1 DFQATT and CDR2 SNEGSKA (reference sequence). The CDR3 has 15 amino acids. V was shortened by 0 bases and J by 9 bases, with 18 bases between the two germline ends. CDR3 in DNA: TGCAGTGCTAGAGATACGATGGAACAGGGAAGGCCCCAGCATTTT. Amino acid sequence: CSARDTMEQGRPQHF.

This clonotype was counted at least ten times. This rearrangement joins TRBV6-4 to TRBJ2-1, with D maybe TRBD1 (6 bases). Germline-derived CDR1 and CDR2 are MRHNA and SNTAGT. CDR3 length: 13 amino acids. V was cut by 4 bases and J by 5 bases, with 9 bases left in between. The CDR3 DNA reads as TGTGCCAGCAGTGTTGGGACAAACAATGAGCAGTTCTTC. This encodes CASSVGTNNEQFF.

This clonotype was observed many times. The chain has TRBV5-1 and TRBJ2-5, with a weak D call TRBD2 (5 bases). V lost 4 bases and J 4 bases, leaving 17 bases between the germline ends. The CDR3 covers 15 residues. Germline assignment: CDR1 SGHRS and CDR2 YFSETQ. CDR3 sequence reads: CASSATYREGETQYF. The CDR3 DNA follows: TGCGCCAGCAGCGCAACCTACCGTGAGGGAGAGACCCAGTACTTC.

The sample holds many counts of this clonotype. V and J are TRBV20-1 and TRBJ2-4; D gene ambiguous. Germline values: CDR1 DFQATT, CDR2 SNEGSKA (reference sequence). The ends were cut back, 3 bases at V and 15 bases at J, with 18 bases in the middle. CDR3 length equals 12 residues. The CDR3 DNA sequence: TGCAGTGCTAGGGGTGACTCCCAGATGAGGTACTTC. The encoded protein is CSARGDSQMRYF.

The table lists this clonotype with many counts. The CDR3 nucleotides read TGCAGTGCTAGAAGACAGGGTGGGGCCTACGAGCAGTACTTC. This sequence encodes CSARRQGGAYEQYF. The J gene is TRBJ2-7, the V gene TRBV20-1; 7 bases are shared with TRBD1. Germline CDR1 DFQATT, CDR2 SNEGSKA (reference sequence). V lost 2 bases to trimming and J lost 2 bases; unmatched junction nucleotides: 6. The CDR3 is made up of 14 amino acids.